One and the same sample provided the 14 T cell receptor beta chains below, sequenced in a study of shared clonotypes between healthy human individuals. Sequencing used immunoSEQ multiplex PCR; TCRdb keeps in-frame clones, though not all of them. The sample records hundreds of thousands of clones, 55% to 75% being singletons. Specimen: memory CD4+ T cells sorted from blood. Indicated subset: CD45RA-negative fraction. These receptors all stem from a woman under 40 in good health.

V gene TRBV10-3 combines with J gene TRBJ2-2; D call uncertain. Trimming shortened V by 2 bases and J by 9 bases, and 10 bases separated the two germline ends. CDR1 ENHRY and CDR2 SYGVKD come from the germline V gene. CDR3 length: 13 residues. The CDR3 spells CAISERLDRELFF. The CDR3 DNA reads TGTGCCATCAGTGAGCGGCTAGATCGGGAGCTGTTTTTT.

This rearrangement joins TRBV18 to TRBJ1-1; 9 nucleotides match TRBD1. Trimming removed 2 bases from V and 3 bases from J; junction bases left unmatched: 4. Germline V gene sequence: CDR1 KGHSH, CDR2 LQKENI. This CDR3 is 15 amino acids long. The chain's CDR3 is CASSPIQGAYTEAFF. Written as DNA, the CDR3 is TGTGCCAGCTCACCAATACAGGGGGCGTACACTGAAGCTTTCTTT.

The V call is TRBV11-2, the J call TRBJ2-5; D uncertain. Germline CDR1 SGHAT, CDR2 FQNNGV. V was clipped by 1 base and J by 0 bases, with 6 bases between them. CDR3 length: 14 residues. CDR3 sequence (DNA): TGTGCCAGCAGCTTAGGGCCTCACCAAGAGACCCAGTACTTC. Protein: CASSLGPHQETQYF.

This chain uses TRBV28 with TRBJ1-1; D remains ambiguous. Germline assignment: CDR1 MDHEN and CDR2 SYDVKM. The length of the CDR3 is 11 residues. CDR3 in amino acids: CATGGNTEAFF. CDR3 coding DNA: TGTGCAACGGGCGGGAACACTGAAGCTTTCTTT.

V usage is TRBV9 and J usage is TRBJ2-1; D is perhaps TRBD2 (6 bases). CDR1 and CDR2 (germline): SGDLS, YYNGEE. This CDR3 region has 16 residues. The V and J ends lost 0 bases and 0 bases respectively, with 10 bases between them. For the CDR3, the DNA is TGTGCCAGCAGCGTAGGCCAGACTAGCTCCTACAATGAGCAGTTCTTC. It is translated as CASSVGQTSSYNEQFF.

This sequence joins TRBV11-2 and TRBJ2-7; D call uncertain. CDR1 is SGHAT, CDR2 FQNNGV, per germline. Trimming took 5 bases from V and 3 from J, leaving 11 bases between them. The CDR3 is 13 residues long. Written as DNA, the CDR3 is TGTGCCAGCAGCCCACGGGTGGGCTACGAGCAGTACTTC. It codes for CASSPRVGYEQYF.

CDR3 loop: CASSQSRGRETQYF. The DNA of the CDR3 is TGTGCCAGCAGCCAATCGAGGGGCCGGGAGACCCAGTACTTC. The chain has TRBV14 and TRBJ2-5; D might be TRBD1 or TRBD2, each matching 5 bases. The CDR3 sequence is 14 residues long. Trimming left V 2 bases short and J 5 bases short, with 12 bases between. From germline, CDR1 is SGHDN and CDR2 FVKESK.

On this clone itself: The sample has other DNA sequences that encode this CDR3 too. V and J are TRBV7-3 and TRBJ2-1; 7 bases match TRBD2. The germline V gene has CDR1 SGHTA and CDR2 FQGTGA. This CDR3 has 15 amino acids. V dropped 5 bases and J dropped 3; count of bases not matched to a gene: 7. The CDR3 protein is CASSPQRDSYNEQFF. Written as DNA, the CDR3 is TGTGCCAGCAGCCCCCAGCGGGATAGCTACAATGAGCAGTTCTTC. Drawing the rest from reference TRBV7-3 and TRBJ2-1, the complete variable domain is GAGVSQTPSNKVTEKGKYVELRCDPISGHTALYWYRQSLGQGPEFLIYFQGTGAADDSGLPNDRFFAVRPEGSVSTLKIQRTERGDSAVYLCASSPQRDSYNEQFFGPGTRLTVL.

The chain couples TRBV5-1 to TRBJ2-2, with D uncertain. This CDR3 contains 14 residues. Germline V gene sequence: CDR1 SGHRS, CDR2 YFSETQ. V gave up 0 bases and J gave up 7 bases, with 10 bases separating them. The DNA of the CDR3 is TGCGCCAGCAGCTTGGCGGCGGACGGCGGGGAGCTGTTTTTT. Its protein product is CASSLAADGGELFF.

This clone was seen ten or more times. V and J are TRBV5-4 and TRBJ2-6; 11 bases are shared with TRBD1. J gave up 4 bases and V 4 bases, and 13 bases lay outside the gene matches. Germline CDR1 reads SGHNT; CDR2 reads YYREEE (reference sequence). The CDR3 is 19 residues long. CDR3 in amino acids: CASSPPFRDRGAGANVLTF. In DNA form, the CDR3 reads TGTGCCAGCAGCCCCCCATTCCGGGACAGGGGGGCAGGGGCCAACGTCCTGACTTTC.

This clone came up a few times. V usage is TRBV6-5 and J usage is TRBJ2-7; a possible D gene is TRBD2 (8 bases). Germline CDR1 and CDR2: MNHEY and SVGAGI. V was cut by 6 bases and J by 1 base, with 16 bases left in between. The CDR3 covers 15 residues. The CDR3 DNA is TGTGCCAGCAGGGATTTAGCGGGACAGTCCTACGAGCAGTACTTC. It codes for CASRDLAGQSYEQYF.

The chain joins TRBV5-1 to TRBJ2-4, with 8 positions matching TRBD1. The V and J ends lost 4 bases and 7 bases, in that order; junction bases with no gene match: 13. The CDR3 runs 16 residues. Germline CDR1 is SGHRS and CDR2 is YFSETQ. The CDR3 DNA reads TGCGCCAGCAGCCCCAAGCCTGCAGGGGGCATCAACATTCAGTACTTC. Translated, it gives CASSPKPAGGINIQYF.

This rearrangement joins TRBV28 to TRBJ1-1, with D unclear. Germline loops: CDR1 MDHEN, CDR2 SYDVKM. The CDR3 runs 13 residues. Trimming took 6 bases from V and 5 from J, leaving 13 bases between them. CDR3 protein: CASSPPVGTEAFF. As DNA, the CDR3 is TGTGCCAGCAGCCCTCCTGTGGGGACTGAAGCTTTCTTT.

This sequence joins TRBV28 and TRBJ1-2, with D possibly matching TRBD1 (5 bases). The germline gives CDR1 MDHEN, CDR2 SYDVKM. The CDR3 covers 14 residues. The germline V and J ends were trimmed by 3 bases and 1 base, with 9 bases remaining between them. CDR3 bases: TGTGCCAGCAGTTTCGATAGGGGTAACTATGGCTACACCTTC. Translating gives CASSFDRGNYGYTF.